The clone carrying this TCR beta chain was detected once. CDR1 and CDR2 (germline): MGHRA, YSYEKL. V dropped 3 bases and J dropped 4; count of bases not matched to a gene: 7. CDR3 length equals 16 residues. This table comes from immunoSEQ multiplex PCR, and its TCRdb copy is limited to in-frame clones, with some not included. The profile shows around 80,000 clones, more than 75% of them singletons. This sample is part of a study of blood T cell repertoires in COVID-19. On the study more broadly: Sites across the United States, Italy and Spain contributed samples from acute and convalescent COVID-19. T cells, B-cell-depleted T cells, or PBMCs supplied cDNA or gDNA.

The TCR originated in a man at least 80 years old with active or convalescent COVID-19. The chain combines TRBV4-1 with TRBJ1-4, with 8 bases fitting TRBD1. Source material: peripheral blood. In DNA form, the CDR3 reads TGCGCCAGCAGCCATGGGGCAGGGGGCCATAATGAAAAACTGTTTTTT. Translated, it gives CASSHGAGGHNEKLFF.